Each of the 5 T cell receptor beta chains below was sequenced from the same sample in a study of T cell changes during pregnancy in multiple sclerosis. Measured with immunoSEQ multiplex PCR; TCRdb has only the in-frame clones, and not every one. The sample gives 90,000 or so clones, under 95% of which show up once; more than 1.5% is in the top ten. Here the sequenced sample was peripheral blood, taken in the first trimester of pregnancy. The receptors were gathered from a female donor in good health, enrolled as a control in a pregnancy study.

The chain is built from TRBV9 and TRBJ1-4, with TRBD1 identical over 8 bases. J was trimmed by 7 bases and V by 0 bases; bases with no gene match: 11. The V gene's germline CDR1 is SGDLS and CDR2 YYNGEE. This CDR3 is 17 amino acids long. The CDR3 loop is CASSVGQGIDVGEKLFF. Written as DNA, the CDR3 is TGTGCCAGCAGCGTAGGACAGGGGATTGATGTAGGTGAAAAACTGTTTTTT.

The chain has TRBV6-6 and TRBJ2-1; 8 bases map to TRBD2. J gave up 6 bases and V 5 bases, and 6 bases lay outside the gene matches. CDR1 and CDR2 (germline): MNHNY, SVGAGI (reference sequence). The CDR3 is made up of 14 amino acids. This CDR3 is CASSPGLEGNEQFF. CDR3 nucleotides: TGTGCCAGCAGTCCGGGACTAGAGGGCAATGAGCAGTTCTTC.

The V call is TRBV4-1, the J call TRBJ1-1; possible D gene TRBD1, 5 bases. This CDR3 spans 14 amino acids. Trimming left V 5 bases short and J 7 bases short, with 17 bases between. Germline V gene data show CDR1 as MGHRA and CDR2 as YSYEKL. CDR3 sequence: CASSKGLGPYEAFF. CDR3 in DNA: TGCGCCAGCAGCAAGGGGCTGGGGCCTTATGAAGCTTTCTTT.

This rearrangement joins TRBV23-1 to TRBJ2-3; 7 bases match TRBD1. TRBV23-1 is recorded as an ORF, its role being uncertain. V lost 7 bases to trimming and J lost 1 base; unmatched junction nucleotides: 8. The CDR3 is 15 amino acids. In DNA, the CDR3 is TGCGCCAGCACTGATGGGACAGATTGCACAGATACGCAGTATTTT. Protein: CASTDGTDCTDTQYF.

This chain links TRBV7-6 with TRBJ2-7, with a tentative D call TRBD2 (7 bases). The V gene's germline CDR1 is SGHVS and CDR2 FNYEAQ. With 5 bases removed from V and 0 bases from J, the gap between germline ends came to 20 bases. The CDR3 contains 17 residues. The CDR3 sequence: CASSGWGGQPYSYEQYF. The DNA for the CDR3 is TGTGCCAGCAGCGGCTGGGGGGGGCAGCCTTACTCCTACGAGCAGTACTTC.